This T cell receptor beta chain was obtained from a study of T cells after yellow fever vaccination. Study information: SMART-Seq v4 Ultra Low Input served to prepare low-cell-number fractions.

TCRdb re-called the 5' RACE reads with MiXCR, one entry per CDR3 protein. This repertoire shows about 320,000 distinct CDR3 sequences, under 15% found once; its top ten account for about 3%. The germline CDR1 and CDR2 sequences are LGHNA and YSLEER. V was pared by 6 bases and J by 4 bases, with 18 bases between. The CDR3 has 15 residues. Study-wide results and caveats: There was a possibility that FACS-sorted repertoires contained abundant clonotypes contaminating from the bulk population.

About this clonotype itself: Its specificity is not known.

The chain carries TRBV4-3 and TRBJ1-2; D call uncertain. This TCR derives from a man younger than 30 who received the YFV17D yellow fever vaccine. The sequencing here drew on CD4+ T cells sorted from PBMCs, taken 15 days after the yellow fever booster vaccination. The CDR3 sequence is CASRPSGQPLYGYTF. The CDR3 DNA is TGCGCCAGCAGACCTTCGGGCCAGCCCCTCTATGGCTACACCTTC.